These 23 T cell receptor beta chains were sequenced from one sample in a study of blood T cell repertoires in COVID-19. Assay used: immunoSEQ multiplex PCR; TCRdb lists only in-frame clones, some missing. This table has 250,000 to 300,000 clones, approximately 87% appearing once. The sample was peripheral blood. These receptors all come from a man between 60 and 70 years old who had recovered from COVID-19.

V usage is TRBV7-2 and J usage is TRBJ2-1; perhaps TRBD2 as D (5 bases). Trimming pared 1 base from V and 4 bases from J, leaving 8 bases between. The germline V gene encodes CDR1 SGHTA and CDR2 FQGNSA. There are 14 residues in the CDR3. CDR3 nucleotide sequence: TGTGCCAGCAGCTTAGTACAGCGGTACAATGAGCAGTTCTTC. Protein product: CASSLVQRYNEQFF.

This clone has more than one count but fewer than ten. V is TRBV18 and J is TRBJ1-1; 7 bases map to TRBD1. After removal of 3 bases from V and 4 bases from J, the junction contained 2 bases not matched to a gene. CDR1 is KGHSH and CDR2 is LQKENI in the germline V gene. The CDR3 has 13 amino acids. In DNA form, the CDR3 reads TGTGCCAGCTCACCGGCAGGGGGCACTGAAGCTTTCTTT. Amino acids: CASSPAGGTEAFF. Variable domain in full (rest from reference TRBV18 and TRBJ1-1): NAGVMQNPRHLVRRRGQEARLRCSPMKGHSHVYWYRQLPEEGLKFMVYLQKENIIDESGMPKERFSAEFPKEGPSILRIQQVVRGDSAAYFCASSPAGGTEAFFGQGTRLTVV.

Only a few counts were recorded for this clone. J is TRBJ2-7 and V is TRBV11-3; TRBD2 agrees at 7 bases. The junction had 12 bases not matched to a gene; V was cut back by 4 bases and J by 6 bases. CDR1 and CDR2 (germline): SGHNT, YENEEA. The CDR3 consists of 15 residues. The CDR3 spells CASSSSSSGNSEQYF. In nucleotides, the CDR3 is TGTGCCAGCAGCTCGTCTTCCAGCGGGAATTCCGAGCAGTACTTC.

This chain links TRBV27 with TRBJ2-1, with TRBD1 as a possible D gene (5 bases). V was cut by 6 bases and J by 4 bases, with 13 bases left in between. The CDR3 covers 14 residues. Germline values: CDR1 MNHEY, CDR2 SMNVEV (reference sequence). CDR3 sequence reads: CASRPVQGYNEQFF. In DNA form, the CDR3 reads TGTGCCAGCAGACCCGTTCAGGGTTACAATGAGCAGTTCTTC.

This chain joins TRBV7-2 and TRBJ1-1, with D tentatively TRBD1 (5 bases). This CDR3 region has 14 residues. V dropped 1 base and J dropped 5 bases, with 11 bases sitting between them. CDR1 and CDR2 (germline): SGHTA, FQGNSA. Here the CDR3 reads CASSLGQGFTEAFF. The CDR3 DNA reads as TGTGCCAGCAGCTTAGGGCAGGGCTTTACTGAAGCTTTCTTT.

The chain links TRBV19 to TRBJ1-2; D gene uncertain. Germline loops: CDR1 LNHDA, CDR2 SQIVND (reference sequence). This CDR3 contains 12 residues. Trimming stripped 8 bases from V and 6 bases from J, with 13 bases between. DNA of the CDR3: TGTGCCAGTTTTCTACGGAGGGATGGCTACACCTTC. Translating gives CASFLRRDGYTF.

V and J are TRBV9 and TRBJ1-6; 7 bases line up with TRBD1. Unmatched junction bases numbered 1, after V lost 0 bases and J lost 4 bases. The germline V gene has CDR1 SGDLS and CDR2 YYNGEE. This CDR3 region has 15 residues. The CDR3 DNA follows: TGTGCCAGCAGCGTAGAGGGACAGTATAATTCACCCCTCCACTTT. Residues: CASSVEGQYNSPLHF. The whole variable domain, filled in from reference TRBV9 and TRBJ1-6, reads DSGVTQTPKHLITATGQRVTLRCSPRSGDLSVYWYQQSLDQGLQFLIQYYNGEERAKGNILERFSAQQFPDLHSELNLSSLELGDSALYFCASSVEGQYNSPLHFGNGTRLTVT.

The gene calls are TRBV2 and TRBJ2-1; maybe TRBD2 (6 bases). Germline V gives CDR1 SNHLY, CDR2 FYNNEI. Trimming took 3 bases from V and 5 from J, leaving 14 bases between them. The CDR3 contains 15 residues. The CDR3 nucleotides read TGTGCCAGCAGTGATTCGCGGGGTCCGAACAATGAGCAGTTCTTC. Amino acids: CASSDSRGPNNEQFF.

This clone was seen a handful of times. The CDR3 nucleotides read TGCGCCAGCAGCTTGGACAGGACCCCTCCGGATACGCAGTATTTT. Translating gives CASSLDRTPPDTQYF. The chain employs TRBV5-1 and TRBJ2-3; perhaps TRBD1 as D (5 bases). V was shortened by 0 bases and J by 6 bases, with 14 bases between the two germline ends. CDR1 is SGHRS and CDR2 is YFSETQ in the germline V gene. The CDR3 extends over 15 amino acids.

The chain couples TRBV7-9 to TRBJ1-1; TRBD1 aligns across 8 bases. Trimming took 2 bases from V and 7 from J; bases not matched to a gene: 6. The CDR3 covers 14 residues. Germline V gene data show CDR1 as SEHNR and CDR2 as FQNEAQ (reference sequence). The CDR3 nucleotides read TGTGCCAGCAGCTTACCCGGACAGGGCATTGAAGCTTTCTTT. Its protein product is CASSLPGQGIEAFF.

The sample holds one count of this clone. The chain is built from TRBV12-3 or TRBV12-4 and TRBJ2-5; no definite D call. CDR3 length: 11 amino acids. V lost 8 bases, J lost 4 bases, and 8 bases lay in between. In DNA form, the CDR3 reads TGTGCCAGCTCACTCGGAGAGACCCAGTACTTC. It codes for CASSLGETQYF.

This chain uses TRBV2 with TRBJ2-3, with D unresolved. CDR3 length: 13 residues. The V end was cut by 3 bases, the J end by 2 bases, with 6 bases between. Germline loops: CDR1 SNHLY, CDR2 FYNNEI. CDR3 DNA: TGTGCCAGCAGTGACAGGTACACAGATACGCAGTATTTT. Its translation: CASSDRYTDTQYF.

This clone was detected once. The genes are TRBV7-8 and TRBJ2-3; tentatively, D is TRBD1 (6 bases). Deletions cut 4 bases from V and 6 bases from J, with 14 bases between. CDR1 is SGHVS, CDR2 FQNEAQ, per germline. CDR3 length: 14 residues. The CDR3 reads CASSSRGGSDTQYF. The CDR3 bases are TGTGCCAGCAGCTCGCGAGGGGGTTCGGATACGCAGTATTTT.

This chain joins TRBV10-3 and TRBJ1-6; a weak D match, TRBD1 (5 bases). CDR3 length equals 13 residues. V gave up 0 bases and J gave up 14 bases, with 11 bases separating them. Looked up from germline, CDR1 is ENHRY and CDR2 is SYGVKD. DNA for the CDR3: TGTGCCATCAGTGAGTCAGGGGCGAGTACCCTCCACTTT. Amino acid sequence: CAISESGASTLHF.

The chain uses TRBV7-2 and TRBJ2-3; D is unresolved. The V end was cut by 1 base, the J end by 0 bases, with 11 bases between. The CDR3 spans 16 residues. Germline V CDR1 and CDR2: SGHTA, FQGNSA. CDR3 amino acids: CASSLDRAVSTDTQYF. DNA of the CDR3: TGTGCCAGCAGCTTAGACCGCGCGGTGAGCACAGATACGCAGTATTTT.

This clone has only one observation. This sequence joins TRBV27 and TRBJ2-7; TRBD1 might be the D (7 bases). The CDR3 covers 13 residues. Trimming removed 8 bases from V and 3 bases from J, with 14 bases in between. CDR1 is MNHEY and CDR2 is SMNVEV in the germline V gene (reference sequence). The DNA for the CDR3 is TGTGCCAGCTCCAGGGGGGCAAACTACGAGCAGTACTTC. Translation: CASSRGANYEQYF.

This clone was seen only a few times. The CDR3 DNA reads as TGCGCCAGCAGCTTACTAGCGGGAGATACCGGGGAGCTGTTTTTT. Protein product: CASSLLAGDTGELFF. The genes are TRBV5-1 and TRBJ2-2; 11 nucleotides line up with TRBD2. This CDR3 is built from 15 residues. The germline CDR1 and CDR2 sequences are SGHRS and YFSETQ. J gave up 5 bases and V 2 bases, and 2 bases lay outside the gene matches.

V gene TRBV5-1 combines with J gene TRBJ2-1, with 9 bases fitting TRBD1. The ends lost 4 bases at V and 6 bases at J; junction bases unmatched: 8. Germline CDR1 SGHRS, CDR2 YFSETQ. This CDR3 is built from 15 residues. CDR3 in amino acids: CASSPDGDRVNEQFF. Here the CDR3 DNA reads TGCGCCAGCAGCCCTGACGGGGACAGGGTCAATGAGCAGTTCTTC.

The V and J genes are TRBV27 and TRBJ2-7, with D tentatively TRBD2 (7 bases). Trimming cost V 3 bases and J 4 bases, with 10 bases left between them. CDR3 length: 13 amino acids. Germline loops: CDR1 MNHEY, CDR2 SMNVEV (reference sequence). In DNA, the CDR3 is TGTGCCAGCAGTTTCGGGGGGCAGTACGAGCAGTACTTC. Amino acid sequence: CASSFGGQYEQYF.

This chain connects TRBV4-1 to TRBJ2-7, with 8 bases identical to TRBD2. The CDR3 sequence is 16 residues long. Germline CDR1 MGHRA, CDR2 YSYEKL. V was pared by 0 bases and J by 4 bases, with 8 bases of the junction left unmatched. DNA of the CDR3: TGCGCCAGCAGCCAAGATTTCAGCGGGAGTTTATACGAGCAGTACTTC. Protein sequence: CASSQDFSGSLYEQYF.

The chain has TRBV7-7 and TRBJ1-5; 8 nucleotides match TRBD1. Germline assignment: CDR1 SSHAT and CDR2 FNYEAQ (reference sequence). The V and J ends lost 5 bases and 4 bases, in that order; junction bases with no gene match: 7. The CDR3 loop spans 15 amino acids. The DNA of the CDR3 is TGTGCCAGCAGCCCGACCGGACAGGGAAATCAGCCCCAGCATTTT. It is translated as CASSPTGQGNQPQHF.

The chain has TRBV5-6 and TRBJ2-5; 7 bases map to TRBD1. The CDR3 length is 16 residues. Germline trimming cut 0 bases from V and 6 bases from J; bases unmatched to any gene: 11. CDR1 is SGHDT and CDR2 is YYEEEE in the germline V gene. Written as DNA, the CDR3 is TGTGCCAGCAGCTTGGAATCTGGACAGGTTCTGCAGACCCAGTACTTC. It specifies CASSLESGQVLQTQYF.

This clone was seen a handful of times. This chain links TRBV4-2 with TRBJ2-7; TRBD1 agrees at 8 bases. The J segment lost 3 bases and the V segment lost 1 base, leaving 8 bases of the junction unmatched. The CDR3 loop spans 16 amino acids. The germline gives CDR1 LGHNA, CDR2 YNFKEQ. The CDR3 DNA follows: TGTGCCAGCAGCCAAGGCGGCGGACAGGGATTCTACGAGCAGTACTTC. Amino acids: CASSQGGGQGFYEQYF.